This paragraph reports one T cell receptor (beta chain). The V gene lost 5 bases and the J gene lost 0 bases, with 13 bases spanning the gap. Looked up from germline, CDR1 is MNHEY and CDR2 is SVGAGI. The CDR3 has 15 amino acids. The source of the sample is a study of blood T cell repertoires in COVID-19. Assay: immunoSEQ multiplex PCR; the TCRdb copy retains only in-frame clones and omits some. The data show approximately 97,000 clones, around 85% seen once. Sequenced material: peripheral blood. J is TRBJ1-1 and V is TRBV6-5; possible D gene TRBD1, 5 bases. The receptor was isolated from a human donor in a cohort sampled during active COVID-19. The CDR3 region is CASSHRGGLNTEAFF. For the CDR3, the DNA is TGTGCCAGCAGTCATCGGGGGGGACTGAACACTGAAGCTTTCTTT.